These 28 T cell receptor beta chains originate from one sample sequenced in a study of cytomegalovirus exposure and HLA in healthy donors. With 60 Vbeta and 13 Jbeta primers, the PCR was carried out. This table comes from immunoSEQ multiplex PCR, and its TCRdb copy is limited to in-frame clones, with some not included. The sample lists about 100,000 clones, approximately 85% seen once, with 3% to 4% in the top ten. Material for sequencing was PBMCs. These receptors originate from a man aged 25-45 years in good health and CMV-seronegative.

This sequence joins TRBV5-6 and TRBJ2-7, with a tentative D call TRBD2 (6 bases). This CDR3 is built from 14 residues. Trimming cost V 3 bases and J 6 bases, with 16 bases left between them. CDR1 is SGHDT and CDR2 is YYEEEE in the germline V gene. The chain's CDR3 is CASSSRRGSAEQYF. In DNA form, the CDR3 reads TGTGCCAGCAGCTCGAGGCGGGGCAGCGCCGAGCAGTACTTC.

This clone was seen only once. V and J are TRBV5-4 and TRBJ1-1, with D perhaps matching TRBD1 (6 bases). This CDR3 has 13 residues. Germline V gives CDR1 SGHNT, CDR2 YYREEE (reference sequence). Trimming left V 3 bases short and J 7 bases short, with 13 bases between. The CDR3 DNA sequence: TGTGCCAGCAGCTCGCAAATACAGGGTGAAGCTTTCTTT. It is translated as CASSSQIQGEAFF.

The chain recombines TRBV5-5 with TRBJ2-7; 11 bases fit TRBD2. V lost 4 bases to trimming and J lost 3 bases; unmatched junction nucleotides: 6. CDR1 is SGHKS, CDR2 YYEKEE, per germline (reference sequence). The CDR3 totals 15 residues. CDR3 loop: CASSPGLAERYEQYF. In nucleotides, the CDR3 is TGTGCCAGCAGCCCGGGACTAGCGGAACGCTACGAGCAGTACTTC.

The CDR3 protein is CAWSPYFSPYNEQFF. The CDR3 region has the DNA TGTGCCTGGAGCCCCTACTTTTCGCCCTACAATGAGCAGTTCTTC. The rearrangement uses TRBV30 and TRBJ2-1; D is ambiguous. The germline V gene has CDR1 GTSNPN and CDR2 SVGIG (reference sequence). Trimming removed 3 bases from V and 2 bases from J, with 14 bases in between. This CDR3 is built from 15 residues.

This clone was seen only once. One junction end disagrees with the germline gene, perhaps due to a read error. The CDR3 protein is CAISLGGEGGYGYTF. The DNA for the CDR3 is TGCGCCATCAGCTTAGGCGGAGAAGGGGGCTATGGCTACACCTTC. The chain carries TRBV5-1 and TRBJ1-2; the D gene is possibly TRBD1 (6 bases). Germline V gene sequence: CDR1 SGHRS, CDR2 YFSETQ. The CDR3 covers 15 residues.

This chain connects TRBV7-2 to TRBJ1-1, with unresolved D. The CDR3 is 14 residues long. With 1 base removed from V and 0 bases from J, the gap between germline ends came to 6 bases. The germline gives CDR1 SGHTA, CDR2 FQGNSA. The CDR3 is CASSLGRMNTEAFF. CDR3 bases: TGTGCCAGCAGCTTAGGGCGGATGAACACTGAAGCTTTCTTT.

This sequence joins TRBV19 and TRBJ2-1, with D possibly matching TRBD2 (5 bases). Between the trimmed V and J ends, which lost 3 bases and 0 bases, there was a span of 9 bases. Germline V gene sequence: CDR1 LNHDA, CDR2 SQIVND (reference sequence). The CDR3 runs to 15 residues. CDR3 sequence: CASSISGRSYNEQFF. CDR3 nucleotides: TGTGCCAGTAGTATCAGCGGTCGCTCCTACAATGAGCAGTTCTTC.

The chain has TRBV4-1 and TRBJ2-3, with 9 positions matching TRBD2. Trimming removed 0 bases from V and 0 bases from J; junction bases left unmatched: 7. There are 18 residues in the CDR3. Germline V lookup: CDR1 MGHRA, CDR2 YSYEKL. The CDR3 coding sequence is TGCGCCAGCAGCCAAGAGTCAGGACTAGCGACTAGCACAGATACGCAGTATTTT. Protein: CASSQESGLATSTDTQYF.

The genes are TRBV9 and TRBJ2-3; no reliable D call. V dropped 0 bases and J dropped 1 base, with 9 bases sitting between them. The CDR3 is 15 residues long. Germline assignment: CDR1 SGDLS and CDR2 YYNGEE. The CDR3 loop reads CASSVDQVGTDTQYF. DNA of the CDR3: TGTGCCAGCAGCGTAGACCAGGTAGGCACAGATACGCAGTATTTT.

This clone was picked up a small number of times. V usage is TRBV14 and J usage is TRBJ1-2; 8 positions agree with TRBD1. CDR1 SGHDN and CDR2 FVKESK come from the germline V gene. V lost 5 bases and J lost 7; bases outside the gene matches: 18. This CDR3 region has 17 residues. CDR3 loop: CASSKTGQDLGWGGYTF. CDR3 DNA sequence: TGTGCCAGCAGCAAGACGGGACAGGACTTGGGATGGGGTGGCTACACCTTC.

The V call is TRBV7-6, the J call TRBJ2-3, with 12 bases fitting TRBD2. Germline V lookup: CDR1 SGHVS, CDR2 FNYEAQ. The CDR3 runs to 17 residues. J was trimmed by 6 bases and V by 2 bases; bases with no gene match: 9. The DNA of the CDR3 is TGTGCCAGCAGCTTAATTTCTAGCGGGAGGGCCCTGGATACGCAGTATTTT. As protein: CASSLISSGRALDTQYF.

The V and J genes are TRBV6-5 and TRBJ2-7; D not resolved. The CDR3 covers 14 residues. With 6 bases removed from V and 2 bases from J, the gap between germline ends came to 14 bases. Germline CDR1 MNHEY, CDR2 SVGAGI. The DNA of the CDR3 is TGTGCCAGCAGCGCCCTACCAGGAACCTACGAGCAGTACTTC. It encodes CASSALPGTYEQYF.

This rearrangement joins TRBV5-1 to TRBJ1-2, with 7 bases that match TRBD1. Germline-derived CDR1 and CDR2 are SGHRS and YFSETQ. The CDR3 sequence is 15 residues long. V dropped 6 bases and J dropped 2; count of bases not matched to a gene: 10. CDR3 sequence (DNA): TGCGCCAGCACCCTGACAGGGAGGCCCAACTATGGCTACACCTTC. Translated, it gives CASTLTGRPNYGYTF.

This sequence joins TRBV6-1 and TRBJ1-5, with D unclear. Germline values: CDR1 MNHNS, CDR2 SASEGT. This CDR3 contains 13 residues. The V end lost 6 bases, the J end lost 4 bases, and 10 bases lay between the germline ends. CDR3 nucleotides: TGTGCCAGCAGAGTGACACGTAATCAGCCCCAGCATTTT. This gives the protein CASRVTRNQPQHF.

The chain uses TRBV5-6 and TRBJ2-1; 8 bases are a match to TRBD1. V lost 4 bases, J lost 6 bases, and 9 bases stayed unmatched. Germline values: CDR1 SGHDT, CDR2 YYEEEE. The CDR3 covers 15 residues. The CDR3 sequence is CASSLGSGGGNEQFF. CDR3 sequence (DNA): TGTGCCAGCAGCCTGGGCTCAGGGGGCGGCAATGAGCAGTTCTTC. The whole variable domain, filled in from reference TRBV5-6 and TRBJ2-1, reads DAGVTQSPTHLIKTRGQQVTLRCSPKSGHDTVSWYQQALGQGPQFIFQYYEEEERQRGNFPDRFSGHQFPNYSSELNVNALLLGDSALYLCASSLGSGGGNEQFFGPGTRLTVL.

The chain carries TRBV11-3 and TRBJ2-3; weak D call: TRBD1 (6 bases). CDR3 length: 15 residues. Trimming removed 5 bases at V and 4 bases at J, with 16 bases between. From germline, CDR1 is SGHNT and CDR2 YENEEA. The CDR3 sequence: CASSRTGLGSDTQYF. In DNA, the CDR3 is TGTGCCAGCAGCCGAACAGGGTTGGGGTCAGATACGCAGTATTTT.

The rearrangement links TRBV15 to TRBJ2-2; weak D call: TRBD1 (5 bases). Trimming removed 3 bases from V and 0 bases from J, with 8 bases in between. Germline V gives CDR1 LNHNV, CDR2 YYDKDF (reference sequence). This CDR3 is built from 15 residues. The DNA for the CDR3 is TGTGCCACCAGCAGCATAGGGGCGAACACCGGGGAGCTGTTTTTT. Residues: CATSSIGANTGELFF.

The chain uses TRBV5-4 and TRBJ2-7; 11 positions match TRBD2. The CDR3 sequence is 16 residues long. The germline CDR1 and CDR2 sequences are SGHNT and YYREEE (reference sequence). Trimming removed 3 bases from V and 3 bases from J; junction bases left unmatched: 8. The CDR3 DNA reads TGTGCCAGCAGCTCACACGAAGGGACTAGCGGCTACGAGCAGTACTTC. Amino acid sequence: CASSSHEGTSGYEQYF.

This chain joins TRBV5-4 and TRBJ1-2; 11 nucleotides agree with TRBD1. Germline values: CDR1 SGHNT, CDR2 YYREEE (reference sequence). V lost 4 bases and J lost 7; bases outside the gene matches: 6. CDR3 length: 14 residues. The CDR3 sequence is CASSRTGGTGGYTF. The CDR3 DNA is TGTGCCAGCAGCCGGACAGGGGGCACGGGTGGCTACACCTTC.

The chain is built from TRBV7-9 and TRBJ1-1; D is possibly TRBD1 (5 bases). This CDR3 is built from 15 residues. Germline lookup yields CDR1 SEHNR and CDR2 FQNEAQ (reference sequence). The V end was cut by 5 bases, the J end by 0 bases, with 13 bases between. The CDR3 nucleotides are TGTGCCAGCAGCGATGGGGCAGGGTTGAACACTGAAGCTTTCTTT. Its protein product is CASSDGAGLNTEAFF.

The genes are TRBV11-2 and TRBJ2-1; D gene uncertain. The CDR3 is 14 amino acids. V was cut by 0 bases and J by 4 bases, with 7 bases left in between. Looked up from germline, CDR1 is SGHAT and CDR2 is FQNNGV. The CDR3 sequence is CASSLDSEYNEQFF. CDR3 in DNA: TGTGCCAGCAGCTTAGATAGTGAATACAATGAGCAGTTCTTC.

The J gene is TRBJ1-2, the V gene TRBV27, with D unclear. The CDR3 length is 13 residues. The V end was cut by 4 bases, the J end by 1 base, with 7 bases between. Germline loops: CDR1 MNHEY, CDR2 SMNVEV (reference sequence). CDR3 sequence: CASSSYGNYGYTF. CDR3 nucleotides: TGTGCCAGCAGTTCCTACGGTAACTATGGCTACACCTTC.

This sequence joins TRBV5-4 and TRBJ2-7; 8 positions match TRBD1. V shed 3 bases and J 3 bases; nucleotides not matched to a gene: 5. Germline CDR1 SGHNT, CDR2 YYREEE (reference sequence). This CDR3 has 14 residues. The CDR3 is CASSSKTGDYEQYF. The CDR3 DNA sequence: TGTGCCAGCAGCTCGAAGACAGGGGACTACGAGCAGTACTTC.

The chain combines TRBV19 with TRBJ2-1; D is perhaps TRBD2 (6 bases). V lost 4 bases, J lost 9 bases, and 10 bases lay in between. This CDR3 has 12 residues. Germline V gene lookup returns CDR1 LNHDA and CDR2 SQIVND (reference sequence). CDR3 coding DNA: TGTGCCAGTAGTAGATTCGGGGGTGAGCAGTTCTTC. This gives the protein CASSRFGGEQFF.

This chain joins TRBV25-1 and TRBJ2-7; 9 bases match TRBD2. Germline V gene data show CDR1 as MGHDK and CDR2 as SYGVNS. V trimming: 7 bases; J trimming: 2 bases; junction bases outside the gene matches: 3. CDR3 length equals 13 residues. CDR3 residues: CASTAGGTYEQYF. CDR3 DNA: TGTGCCAGCACCGCGGGGGGGACCTACGAGCAGTACTTC.

The V and J genes are TRBV28 and TRBJ2-7; D perhaps matches TRBD2 (7 bases). Germline CDR1 is MDHEN and CDR2 is SYDVKM. This CDR3 has 18 amino acids. Between the trimmed V and J ends, which lost 5 bases and 5 bases, there was a span of 28 bases. CDR3 nucleotides: TGTGCCAGCAGTGATGTGAGTTATGGGAGGGGGGGCTCGGACGAGCAGTACTTC. Amino acid sequence: CASSDVSYGRGGSDEQYF.

V gene TRBV27 combines with J gene TRBJ1-1, with D perhaps matching TRBD1 (5 bases). The CDR3 runs 16 residues. V shed 0 bases and J shed 6 bases, with 17 bases lying between them. CDR1 is MNHEY, CDR2 SMNVEV, per germline (reference sequence). The CDR3: CASSLSKGGEVAEAFF. DNA of the CDR3: TGTGCCAGCAGTTTATCGAAGGGAGGGGAGGTTGCTGAAGCTTTCTTT.

The rearrangement uses TRBV5-1 and TRBJ1-3, with 8 bases fitting TRBD1. The CDR3 sequence is 16 residues long. V lost 0 bases and J lost 0; bases outside the gene matches: 2. CDR1 is SGHRS, CDR2 YFSETQ, per germline. CDR3 coding DNA: TGCGCCAGCAGCTTGGGGGACAGGAGCTCTGGAAACACCATATATTTT. Translated, it gives CASSLGDRSSGNTIYF.